Listed here are 30 T cell receptor beta chains from one sample, sequenced in a study of blood T cell repertoires in COVID-19. The protocol was immunoSEQ multiplex PCR, while the TCRdb copy is restricted to in-frame clones and leaves out a portion. Here the sample spans almost 250,000 clones, 75% to 90% being singletons. The material sequenced was PBMCs or T cells enriched from blood (not recorded which). Every receptor here comes from a woman aged 30 to 39 who had recovered from COVID-19.

The J gene is TRBJ1-5, the V gene TRBV4-2; 8 bases are a match to TRBD1. Per germline, CDR1 LGHNA and CDR2 YNFKEQ. This CDR3 region has 14 residues. With V trimmed by 0 bases and J by 11 bases, 6 bases remained unmatched. Here the CDR3 reads CASSQDTGGVSQHF. CDR3 DNA: TGTGCCAGCAGCCAAGATACAGGGGGGGTCTCCCAGCATTTT.

Details on this clone: The junction departs from germline at one end; a sequencing error may be responsible. V and J are TRBV15 and TRBJ1-3; tentative D call: TRBD1 (5 bases). Germline assignment: CDR1 LNHNV and CDR2 YYDKDF (reference sequence). The CDR3 extends over 12 amino acids. As DNA, the CDR3 is TGTGCCACCAGCACCGGCGGACCGTTGTGGGGCTTT. It specifies CATSTGGPLWGF.

The chain is built from TRBV11-2 and TRBJ2-1, with D perhaps matching TRBD2 (5 bases). There are 13 residues in the CDR3. V was shortened by 1 base and J by 4 bases, with 5 bases between the two germline ends. The germline CDR1 and CDR2 sequences are SGHAT and FQNNGV. CDR3 sequence reads: CASSLGRYNEQFF. CDR3 sequence (DNA): TGTGCCAGCAGCTTAGGGAGGTACAATGAGCAGTTCTTC.

The chain uses TRBV5-4 and TRBJ1-2; 12 bases fit TRBD1. The CDR3 is made up of 14 amino acids. CDR1 and CDR2 (germline): SGHNT, YYREEE (reference sequence). After removal of 3 bases from V and 6 bases from J, the junction contained 3 bases not matched to a gene. The CDR3 sequence is CASSWDRGRHGYTF. CDR3 sequence (DNA): TGTGCCAGCAGCTGGGACAGGGGGCGTCATGGCTACACCTTC. Based on the CDR3 plus reference TRBV5-4 and TRBJ1-2, the full variable domain is ETGVTQSPTHLIKTRGQQVTLRCSSQSGHNTVSWYQQALGQGPQFIFQYYREEENGRGNFPPRFSGLQFPNYSSELNVNALELDDSALYLCASSWDRGRHGYTFGSGTRLTVV.

A remark on this clone: Other DNA sequences of this sample code for an identical CDR3. The V gene is TRBV6-5, the J gene TRBJ2-1, with 10 bases fitting TRBD2. This CDR3 region has 14 residues. From germline, CDR1 is MNHEY and CDR2 SVGAGI. Trimming cost V 5 bases and J 7 bases; bases outside gene matches: 5. CDR3 sequence: CASSLSGGTNEQFF. In DNA form, the CDR3 reads TGTGCCAGCAGTCTTAGCGGGGGGACAAATGAGCAGTTCTTC.

CDR3 DNA: TGTGCCAGCAGCCAGGAGTTTGATTCACCCCTCCACTTT. Encoded protein: CASSQEFDSPLHF. This sequence joins TRBV4-2 and TRBJ1-6; D is unclear. V lost 3 bases to trimming and J lost 8 bases, with 8 bases between them. The CDR3 has 13 amino acids. CDR1 is LGHNA and CDR2 is YNFKEQ in the germline V gene.

This clone is a singleton in its sample. V and J are TRBV4-1 and TRBJ1-4; tentative D call: TRBD1 (5 bases). Trimming took off 2 bases at V and 0 bases at J, with 10 bases between the two ends. Germline V gene data show CDR1 as MGHRA and CDR2 as YSYEKL. CDR3 size: 16 residues. Here the CDR3 DNA reads TGCGCCAGCAGCCAAAAACCGACAGCAACTAATGAAAAACTGTTTTTT. Translated, it gives CASSQKPTATNEKLFF.

The rearrangement links TRBV28 to TRBJ1-2; D gene uncertain. This CDR3 comprises 11 residues. CDR1 is MDHEN and CDR2 is SYDVKM in the germline V gene. Trimming left V 8 bases short and J 0 bases short, with 4 bases between. This CDR3 is CASLSNYGYTF. The DNA for the CDR3 is TGTGCCAGCCTGTCTAACTATGGCTACACCTTC.

V and J are TRBV18 and TRBJ1-2; possibly TRBD1 for D (5 bases). Germline V lookup: CDR1 KGHSH, CDR2 LQKENI. This CDR3 spans 14 amino acids. Trimming left V 0 bases short and J 5 bases short, with 10 bases between. CDR3 residues: CASSPPSGFYGYTF. The CDR3 DNA is TGTGCCAGCTCACCACCATCAGGGTTTTATGGCTACACCTTC.

This clone appeared a few times. This chain links TRBV30 with TRBJ1-5, with D hard to call. The germline V gene has CDR1 GTSNPN and CDR2 SVGIG (reference sequence). Trimming removed 5 bases from V and 4 bases from J, with 15 bases in between. The CDR3 length is 14 residues. The CDR3 loop is CAWEKGGNNQPQHF. The CDR3 DNA follows: TGTGCCTGGGAAAAGGGAGGGAATAATCAGCCCCAGCATTTT.

V gene TRBV28 combines with J gene TRBJ1-5, with 8 bases aligning to TRBD1. This CDR3 contains 16 residues. Germline CDR1 MDHEN, CDR2 SYDVKM. Trimming cost V 7 bases and J 0 bases; bases outside gene matches: 8. The CDR3 sequence is CASTWTGSYSNQPQHF. The CDR3 DNA is TGTGCCAGCACCTGGACAGGGTCCTATAGCAATCAGCCCCAGCATTTT. Variable domain in full (rest from reference TRBV28 and TRBJ1-5): DVKVTQSSRYLVKRTGEKVFLECVQDMDHENMFWYRQDPGLGLRLIYFSYDVKMKEKGDIPEGYSVSREKKERFSLILESASTNQTSMYLCASTWTGSYSNQPQHFGDGTRLSIL.

This chain connects TRBV9 to TRBJ2-5; TRBD2 matches at 14 bases. CDR3 length: 21 amino acids. V lost 4 bases, J lost 5 bases, and 22 bases stayed unmatched. Germline V CDR1 and CDR2: SGDLS, YYNGEE. CDR3: CASSSPSSGTSGSYRGETQYF. The CDR3 region has the DNA TGTGCCAGCAGCTCGCCATCCTCCGGGACTAGCGGGAGTTATCGGGGGGAGACCCAGTACTTC. The whole variable domain, filled in from reference TRBV9 and TRBJ2-5, reads DSGVTQTPKHLITATGQRVTLRCSPRSGDLSVYWYQQSLDQGLQFLIQYYNGEERAKGNILERFSAQQFPDLHSELNLSSLELGDSALYFCASSSPSSGTSGSYRGETQYFGPGTRLLVL.

This chain links TRBV6-5 with TRBJ1-5; a possible D gene is TRBD1 (6 bases). The CDR3 is 14 amino acids. Per the germline V gene, CDR1 is MNHEY and CDR2 is SVGAGI. V lost 8 bases to trimming and J lost 1 base, with 12 bases between them. The CDR3 nucleotides read TGTGCCAGCGCCCGGACAGTAAGCAATCAGCCCCAGCATTTT. This codes for CASARTVSNQPQHF.

The rearrangement joins TRBV5-1 to TRBJ1-1; weak D call: TRBD1 (6 bases). The CDR3 length is 15 residues. CDR1 and CDR2 (germline): SGHRS, YFSETQ. Trimming removed 0 bases at V and 1 base at J, with 10 bases between. The CDR3: CASSLVGRGNTEAFF. CDR3 sequence (DNA): TGCGCCAGCAGCTTGGTGGGCAGGGGGAACACTGAAGCTTTCTTT.

The CDR3 region has the DNA TGTGCCAGCAGCCGGGGGGTGGATACTTTCTTT. It yields the protein CASSRGVDTFF. The chain recombines TRBV5-5 with TRBJ1-1; possibly TRBD1 for D (5 bases). V was trimmed by 4 bases and J by 12 bases, leaving 13 bases between them. Germline CDR1 is SGHKS and CDR2 is YYEKEE (reference sequence). The CDR3 covers 11 residues.

V gene TRBV7-9 combines with J gene TRBJ2-2; D gene unclear. The CDR3 length is 13 residues. The V gene's germline CDR1 is SEHNR and CDR2 FQNEAQ (reference sequence). V gave up 1 base and J gave up 6 bases, with 6 bases separating them. CDR3 region: CASSLGGAGELFF. Written as DNA, the CDR3 is TGTGCCAGCAGCTTAGGTGGAGCCGGGGAGCTGTTTTTT.

V gene TRBV25-1 combines with J gene TRBJ1-2; 7 positions agree with TRBD1. The V gene's germline CDR1 is MGHDK and CDR2 SYGVNS. V dropped 6 bases and J dropped 2; count of bases not matched to a gene: 9. The CDR3 sequence is 15 residues long. CDR3 coding DNA: TGTGCCAGCAGCTCGGAAGCGACAGGGAACTATGGCTACACCTTC. The encoded protein is CASSSEATGNYGYTF.

The chain carries TRBV7-2 and TRBJ2-7, with 8 nucleotides matching TRBD1. The CDR3 totals 14 residues. The ends lost 1 base at V and 4 bases at J; junction bases unmatched: 3. CDR1 SGHTA and CDR2 FQGNSA come from the germline V gene. This CDR3 is CASSLGDRLYEQYF. CDR3 nucleotides: TGTGCCAGCAGCTTAGGGGACAGGCTTTACGAGCAGTACTTC.

This chain connects TRBV28 to TRBJ1-2, with 7 positions matching TRBD1. This CDR3 region has 13 residues. V shed 5 bases and J 13 bases; nucleotides not matched to a gene: 13. Germline V gene data show CDR1 as MDHEN and CDR2 as SYDVKM. The CDR3 region is CASSGVLTGTSTF. DNA of the CDR3: TGTGCCAGCAGTGGAGTGTTGACAGGGACCTCCACCTTC.

This clone was found once. This chain joins TRBV4-2 and TRBJ1-5, with a possible D match to TRBD1 (5 bases). The CDR3 length is 18 residues. V shed 0 bases and J shed 1 base, with 16 bases lying between them. Germline CDR1 reads LGHNA; CDR2 reads YNFKEQ. CDR3 sequence reads: CASSQDHGEGVSNQPQHF. The CDR3 region has the DNA TGTGCCAGCAGCCAAGATCACGGAGAAGGGGTGAGCAATCAGCCCCAGCATTTT.

The chain links TRBV28 to TRBJ1-2; no firm D call. Germline V gives CDR1 MDHEN, CDR2 SYDVKM. The CDR3 is 11 residues long. V was clipped by 8 bases and J by 6 bases, with 10 bases between them. The CDR3 sequence is CASDGQDGYTF. The CDR3, as DNA: TGTGCCAGCGATGGCCAGGATGGCTACACCTTC.

The V gene is TRBV4-3, the J gene TRBJ2-7; D might be TRBD1 (5 bases). V was cut by 0 bases and J by 2 bases, with 11 bases left in between. This CDR3 has 15 amino acids. Germline CDR1 is LGHNA and CDR2 is YSLEER. Here the CDR3 reads CASSQEWPGPYEQYF. In nucleotides, the CDR3 is TGCGCCAGCAGCCAAGAATGGCCAGGGCCCTACGAGCAGTACTTC.

The chain carries TRBV18 and TRBJ1-4, with 7 positions matching TRBD1. Germline-derived CDR1 and CDR2 are KGHSH and LQKENI. V dropped 4 bases and J dropped 6; count of bases not matched to a gene: 2. This CDR3 is built from 13 residues. The CDR3 DNA reads as TGTGCCAGCTCACGAGGGGGCGATGAAAAACTGTTTTTT. Amino acid sequence: CASSRGGDEKLFF.

The J gene is TRBJ1-5, the V gene TRBV28, with 12 positions matching TRBD1. V lost 5 bases to trimming and J lost 3 bases; unmatched junction nucleotides: 8. Per germline, CDR1 MDHEN and CDR2 SYDVKM. The CDR3 covers 17 residues. CDR3 sequence: CASSIGTGGSNNQPQHF. As DNA, the CDR3 is TGTGCCAGCAGTATCGGGACAGGGGGCAGTAACAATCAGCCCCAGCATTTT.

The V gene is TRBV30, the J gene TRBJ2-3; D might be TRBD2 (5 bases). Germline CDR1 is GTSNPN and CDR2 is SVGIG (reference sequence). V lost 0 bases and J lost 4, with 11 bases in between. This CDR3 spans 14 amino acids. CDR3: CAWSVRGSPDTQYF. The CDR3 nucleotides are TGTGCCTGGAGTGTACGAGGGAGCCCAGATACGCAGTATTTT. The whole variable domain, remainder taken from reference TRBV30 and TRBJ2-3, is SQTIHQWPATLVQPVGSPLSLECTVEGTSNPNLYWYRQAAGRGLQLLFYSVGIGQISSEVPQNLSASRPQDRQFILSSKKLLLSDSGFYLCAWSVRGSPDTQYFGPGTRLTVL.

The chain couples TRBV5-1 to TRBJ2-3; 9 positions match TRBD2. The CDR3 extends over 15 amino acids. Germline V gene sequence: CDR1 SGHRS, CDR2 YFSETQ. The trim removed 0 bases at V and 3 bases at J, leaving 2 bases unmatched. This chain's CDR3 is CASSLVREGTDTQYF. DNA for the CDR3: TGCGCCAGCAGCTTGGTGCGGGAGGGAACAGATACGCAGTATTTT.

This chain joins TRBV6-2 or TRBV6-3 and TRBJ1-5; the match to TRBD1 covers 7 bases. The trim removed 2 bases at V and 3 bases at J, leaving 7 bases unmatched. This CDR3 region has 16 residues. CDR1 is MNHEY, CDR2 SVGEGT, per germline. The chain's CDR3 is CASSYLLTGFNQPQHF. CDR3 sequence (DNA): TGTGCCAGCAGTTACCTCCTGACAGGGTTCAATCAGCCCCAGCATTTT.

This chain uses TRBV9 with TRBJ2-7; 9 bases fit TRBD2. From germline, CDR1 is SGDLS and CDR2 YYNGEE. The CDR3 has 14 amino acids. With 4 bases clipped from V and 7 bases from J, the junction kept 9 bases outside the gene matches. Here the CDR3 DNA reads TGTGCCAGCAGCCCCTCCGGGCTAGCGGGAGAGCAGTACTTC. Amino acids: CASSPSGLAGEQYF.

V is TRBV15 and J is TRBJ1-5, with D unresolved. Germline V lookup: CDR1 LNHNV, CDR2 YYDKDF (reference sequence). V was cut by 0 bases and J by 9 bases, with 15 bases left in between. The CDR3 sequence is 15 residues long. The CDR3 here is CATSRDRTGNWPQHF. DNA of the CDR3: TGTGCCACCAGCAGAGATAGGACGGGAAACTGGCCCCAGCATTTT. The variable domain in full, with the rest retrieved from reference TRBV15 and TRBJ1-5, is DAMVIQNPRYQVTQFGKPVTLSCSQTLNHNVMYWYQQKSSQAPKLLFHYYDKDFNNEADTPDNFQSRRPNTSFCFLDIRSPGLGDTAMYLCATSRDRTGNWPQHFGDGTRLSIL.

The CDR3 reads CAISERSGGEPQHF. The CDR3, as DNA: TGTGCCATCAGTGAGAGAAGTGGAGGGGAGCCCCAGCATTTT. The V gene is TRBV10-3, the J gene TRBJ1-5; weak D call: TRBD1 (5 bases). Trimming removed 2 bases from V and 8 bases from J, with 13 bases in between. This CDR3 region has 14 residues. The germline gives CDR1 ENHRY, CDR2 SYGVKD.